This T cell receptor beta chain originates from a study of T cells in Graves' hyperthyroidism and ophthalmopathy. The CDR3 runs to 15 residues. Germline V CDR1 and CDR2: MNHNS, SASEGT. Trimming took 4 bases from V and 3 from J, leaving 15 bases between them. Authors of the study amplified TCR beta CDR3 regions from RNA transcripts. When the TCR CDR3 underwent first-round RT-PCR, the HTBI primer set was used. TCRdb ran MiXCR on the multiplex PCR reads and lists one entry per CDR3 protein. The sample holds approximately 740,000 distinct CDR3 sequences, less than 15% seen once. This clonotype showed up many times.

The TCR comes from a woman aged 18-29 years with Graves' hyperthyroidism. The chain links TRBV6-1 to TRBJ1-1; no firm D call. The sequenced sample consisted of blood. The DNA of the CDR3 is TGTGCCAGCAGTGCCCAAAGGACGGGATACACTGAAGCTTTCTTT. It is translated as CASSAQRTGYTEAFF.